The rows below give T cell receptor beta chains drawn from one sample of a study of vaccination and CD4 T cells after COVID-19. TCRdb fed the PCR reads into MiXCR, producing one record per CDR3 protein. The sample consists of roughly 8,300 distinct CDR3 sequences, around a third of them appearing once. These receptors lack a known antigen. The sequencing input was CD4+ T cells from blood, cultured in vitro. These receptors came from a human donor in good health. Each CDR3 is given with its conserved first and last residue. The D gene is left open where the match is weak. A clone size is listed for some rows: how often the clone was seen (once, few, many), or a class if it is expanded.

clone_size j_call v_call d_call cdr3_nt cdr3_aa
- TRBJ2-5 TRBV7-2 - TGTGCCAGCAGCTTAGCCAAACAAGAGACCCAGTACTTC CASSLAKQETQYF
- TRBJ2-1 TRBV6-2/TRBV6-3 TRBD2 TGTGCCAGCAGCCCTAGCGGGATCTACAATGAGCAGTTCTTC CASSPSGIYNEQFF
few TRBJ1-6 TRBV6-1 - TGTGCCAGCAGGGACCAAGGGGGATCAACTTCACCCCTCCACTTT CASRDQGGSTSPLHF
- TRBJ2-6 TRBV6-1 TRBD2 TGTGCCAGCAGTAGCGGGAGCTCTGGGGCCAACGTCCTGACTTTC CASSSGSSGANVLTF
few TRBJ2-3 TRBV28 - TGTGCCAGCCAACGGAGGGGAATAGATACGCAGTATTTT CASQRRGIDTQYF
- TRBJ2-7 TRBV12-3/TRBV12-4 - TGTGCCAGCAGTTTAGAGCGCCCTACGGAGCAGTACTTC CASSLERPTEQYF
- TRBJ1-5 TRBV7-2 TRBD1 TGTGCCAGCAGCTTAGAAGGGACAGGGGATCAGCCCCAGCATTTT CASSLEGTGDQPQHF
few TRBJ1-5 TRBV15 - TGTGCCACCAGCAGAGATCGGGATCAGCCCCAGCATTTT CATSRDRDQPQHF
few TRBJ2-7 TRBV6-1 TRBD1 TGTGCCAGCAGGCAGGGACAGGGGGGCTCCTACGAGCAGTACTTC CASRQGQGGSYEQYF
few TRBJ1-6 TRBV30 TRBD1 TGTGCCTGGAGTGCAACGAACAGGGGGAATAATTCACCCCTCCACTTT CAWSATNRGNNSPLHF
few TRBJ2-1 TRBV20-1 - TGCAGTGCTACCCAGACAGGCACTCTGCAGTTCTTC CSATQTGTLQFF
few TRBJ2-7 TRBV6-2/TRBV6-3 TRBD1 TGTGCCAGCAGTTACCGTACAGGGGCCTACGAGCAGTACTTC CASSYRTGAYEQYF
- TRBJ2-3 TRBV28 TRBD2 TGTGCCAGCAGTTTGCCTAGCGGGAGATCCACGGGGCGCACAGATACGCAGTATTTT CASSLPSGRSTGRTDTQYF
few TRBJ2-5 TRBV30 - TGTGCCTGGAATGCGGCGGGGACCCAGTACTTC CAWNAAGTQYF
- TRBJ1-2 TRBV28 - TGTGCCAGCAGTCCCCCTTTGTCTTGGACAACTAACTATGGCTACACCTTC CASSPPLSWTTNYGYTF
few TRBJ1-5 TRBV25-1 - TGTGCCAGCAGTCAATCAGGGAATCAGCCCCAGCATTTT CASSQSGNQPQHF
- TRBJ1-2 TRBV7-9 - TGTGCCAGCAGCTTAGCGCAGACCCGGTGGGGCTACACCTTC CASSLAQTRWGYTF
- TRBJ2-7 TRBV6-2/TRBV6-3 - TGTGCCAGCAGTTACTCTCGGGGTTCCCACTACGAGCAGTACTTC CASSYSRGSHYEQYF
once TRBJ1-3 TRBV10-3 - TGTGCCATCAGCGAATCAACTGTTCCGAGTCCGACCAGGGACACCATATATTTT CAISESTVPSPTRDTIYF
- TRBJ1-5 TRBV27 - TGTGCCAGCAGTTTATCGTGGACGGGAGGGCAGCCCCAGCATTTT CASSLSWTGGQPQHF
large TRBJ2-3 TRBV2 TRBD2 TGTGCCAGCAACGGACTAGCGGGCACTCCTAGCACAGATACGCAGTATTTT CASNGLAGTPSTDTQYF
- TRBJ2-5 TRBV12-5 - TGTGCTAGTGGTTTGGGATCAGGGTTAGAGACCCAGTACTTC CASGLGSGLETQYF
few TRBJ2-3 TRBV7-8 - TGTGCCAGCAGCCCCCCCCGCGCGGATACGCAGTATTTT CASSPPRADTQYF
- TRBJ1-5 TRBV28 - TGTGCCAGCAGTTTTCCCGACAGATATCAGCCCCAGCATTTT CASSFPDRYQPQHF
few TRBJ1-2 TRBV6-1 - TGTGCCAGCAGAGAAGTGTCTGGCTACACCTTC CASREVSGYTF
- TRBJ2-1 TRBV29-1 TRBD2 TGCAGCGTGGGACCGCCTAGCGGATACAATGAGCAGTTCTTC CSVGPPSGYNEQFF
few TRBJ1-5 TRBV20-1 TRBD1 TGCAGTGCTAGAGTGGGACAGGGGGCAGGCAATCAGCCCCAGCATTTT CSARVGQGAGNQPQHF
few TRBJ2-6 TRBV20-1 - TGCAGTGCTAGAGACCCCCGGAACTCTGGGGCCAACGTCCTGACTTTC CSARDPRNSGANVLTF
few TRBJ1-3 TRBV7-9 - TGTGCCAGCAGCGGCGATGGGCGCTCTGGAAACACCATATATTTT CASSGDGRSGNTIYF
few TRBJ1-4 TRBV7-2 - TGTGCCAGCAGCCTCAGGGCGCTTAATGAAAAACTGTTTTTT CASSLRALNEKLFF
- TRBJ2-1 TRBV6-5 - TGTGCCAGCAGTTACTCTCTGGCGTCGGTCTCCTACAATGAGCAGTTCTTC CASSYSLASVSYNEQFF
few TRBJ1-5 TRBV6-1 - TGTGCCAGCAGTCCCTGGGGGGGCGGGCAGCCCCAGCATTTT CASSPWGGGQPQHF
once TRBJ2-7 TRBV6-2/TRBV6-3 TRBD2 TGTGCCAGCCTTAGAAGCGGGGGCAGGGTCGAGCAGTACTTC CASLRSGGRVEQYF
- TRBJ1-2 TRBV5-1 - TGCGCCAGCAGCCGGGAGGGGAACTATGGCTACACCTTC CASSREGNYGYTF
few TRBJ1-1 TRBV6-2/TRBV6-3 - TGTGCCGCCCGGACTGGTACTGAAGCTTTCTTT CAARTGTEAFF
few TRBJ2-3 TRBV6-2/TRBV6-3 TRBD1 TGTGCCAGCAGCCCCGACAGGGGCAAATTCACGCAGTATTTT CASSPDRGKFTQYF
few TRBJ2-3 TRBV7-2 TRBD2 TGTGCCAGCAGCCCAAGAACCCTAGCGGGACGCACAGATACGCAGTATTTT CASSPRTLAGRTDTQYF
few TRBJ1-2 TRBV19 - TGTGCCAGTTCGGCAAAAATCGACTATGGCTACACCTTC CASSAKIDYGYTF
- TRBJ1-1 TRBV29-1 TRBD1 TGCAGCGTCGGACAGGGGGACACTGAAGCTTTCTTT CSVGQGDTEAFF
- TRBJ2-3 TRBV19 - TGTGCCAGTAGCGTAAGCGAGGGAGATACGCAGTATTTT CASSVSEGDTQYF
few TRBJ2-2 TRBV6-1 TRBD2 TGTGCCAGCAGTACTCTAGCGGGAGGTTCCACCGGGGAGCTGTTTTTT CASSTLAGGSTGELFF
few TRBJ2-1 TRBV7-2 - TGTGCCAGCAGCCGACCCGGGCCCGGCAATGAGCAGTTCTTC CASSRPGPGNEQFF
- TRBJ1-1 TRBV6-2/TRBV6-3 - TGTGCCAGCAGTTACAACCCCCGTTCCGTCGACGCTGAAGCTTTCTTT CASSYNPRSVDAEAFF
- TRBJ1-1 TRBV28 TRBD1 TGTGCCAGCAGTTCTCCCCCCGGACAGGGGACTCCTGAAGCTTTCTTT CASSSPPGQGTPEAFF
few TRBJ1-1 TRBV7-2 TRBD1 TGTGCCAGCAGCCCGGAGGGGGCCGGCACTGAAGCTTTCTTT CASSPEGAGTEAFF
once TRBJ2-2 TRBV11-1 - TGTGCCAGCAGCTTTGGCAGGCGCACCGGGGAGCTGTTTTTT CASSFGRRTGELFF
- TRBJ2-5 TRBV7-2 TRBD1 TGTGCCAGTAAAAAAACCCGGACAGGGGGAGAGACCCAGTACTTC CASKKTRTGGETQYF
few TRBJ2-3 TRBV7-2 TRBD2 TGTGCCAGCAGCTTAGACCAGACTAGCGGGAGGGCCGGATCAGATACGCAGTATTTT CASSLDQTSGRAGSDTQYF
- TRBJ1-2 TRBV5-1 - TGCGCCAGCAGCTTCTCGGGGGGGTACGACGCGTGGACCTTC CASSFSGGYDAWTF
- TRBJ2-7 TRBV20-1 - TGCAGTGCTAGAGAAGTAGGGGGTCACTACGAGCAGTACTTC CSAREVGGHYEQYF
few TRBJ1-1 TRBV10-3 - TGTGCCATCAGTGAGTCGACCAGGGTGAACACTGAAGCTTTCTTT CAISESTRVNTEAFF
- TRBJ1-1 TRBV30 - TGTGCCTGGGAGCGAGGGGGGCACACTGAAGCTTTCTTT CAWERGGHTEAFF
- TRBJ2-1 TRBV7-2 TRBD2 TGTGCCAGCAGCTTAACTAGCGGGAACTCCTACAATGAGCAGTTCTTC CASSLTSGNSYNEQFF